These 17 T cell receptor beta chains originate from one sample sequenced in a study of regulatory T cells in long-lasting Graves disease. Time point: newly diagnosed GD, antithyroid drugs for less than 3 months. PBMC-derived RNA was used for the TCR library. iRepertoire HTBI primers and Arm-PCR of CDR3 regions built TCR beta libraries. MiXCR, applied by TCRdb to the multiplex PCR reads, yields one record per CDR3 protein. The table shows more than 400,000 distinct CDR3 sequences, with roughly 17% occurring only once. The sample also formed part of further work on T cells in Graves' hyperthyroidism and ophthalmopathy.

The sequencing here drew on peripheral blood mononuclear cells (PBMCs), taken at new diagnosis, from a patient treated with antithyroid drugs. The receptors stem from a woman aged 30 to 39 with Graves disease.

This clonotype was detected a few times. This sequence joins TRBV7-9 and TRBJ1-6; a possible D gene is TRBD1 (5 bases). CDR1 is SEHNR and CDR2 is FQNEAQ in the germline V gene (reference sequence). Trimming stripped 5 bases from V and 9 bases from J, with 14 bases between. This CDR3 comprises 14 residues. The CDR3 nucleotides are TGTGCCAGCAGCATAGAAACTACAGGTTCACCCCTCCACTTT. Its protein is CASSIETTGSPLHF.

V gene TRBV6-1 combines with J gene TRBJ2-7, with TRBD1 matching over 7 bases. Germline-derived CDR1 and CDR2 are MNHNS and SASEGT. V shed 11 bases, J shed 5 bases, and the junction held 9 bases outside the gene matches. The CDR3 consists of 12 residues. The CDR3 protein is CAGRDSDNEQYF. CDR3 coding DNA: TGTGCCGGCCGGGACAGCGATAACGAGCAGTACTTC.

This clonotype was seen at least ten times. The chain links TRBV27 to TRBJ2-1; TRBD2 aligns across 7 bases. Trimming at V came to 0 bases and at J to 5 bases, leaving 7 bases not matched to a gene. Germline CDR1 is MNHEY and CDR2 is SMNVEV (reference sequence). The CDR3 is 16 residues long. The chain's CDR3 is CASSLSGLPRNNEQFF. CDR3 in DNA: TGTGCCAGCAGTTTATCGGGACTACCTAGAAACAATGAGCAGTTCTTC.

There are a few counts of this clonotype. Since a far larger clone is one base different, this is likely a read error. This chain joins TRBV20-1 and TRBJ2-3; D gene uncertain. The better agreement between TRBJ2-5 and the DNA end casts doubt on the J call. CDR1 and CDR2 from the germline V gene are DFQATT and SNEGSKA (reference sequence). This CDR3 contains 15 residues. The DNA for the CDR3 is TGCAGTGCTAGAGCTATGGTGGCCGCAGGAGAGACCCAGTACTTC. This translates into CSARAMVAAGETQYF.

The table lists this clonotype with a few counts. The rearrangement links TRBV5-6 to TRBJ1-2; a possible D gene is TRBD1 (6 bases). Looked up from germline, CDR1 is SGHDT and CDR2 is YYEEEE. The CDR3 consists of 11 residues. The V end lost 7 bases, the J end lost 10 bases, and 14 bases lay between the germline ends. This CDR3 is CASRGRGAYTF. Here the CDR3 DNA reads TGTGCCAGCCGGGGCAGGGGAGCCTACACCTTC.

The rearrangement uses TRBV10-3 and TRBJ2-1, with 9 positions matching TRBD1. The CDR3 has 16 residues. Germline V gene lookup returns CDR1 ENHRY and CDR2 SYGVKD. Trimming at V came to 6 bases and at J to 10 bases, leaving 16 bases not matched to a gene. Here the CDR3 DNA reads TGTGCCATCAGAGCTCCGGGACAGGGATCAAGCTGGGAGCAGTTCTTC. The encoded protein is CAIRAPGQGSSWEQFF.

The CDR3 loop reads CASSPASGGRTGELFF. The CDR3 DNA sequence: TGTGCCAGCAGTCCTGCCAGCGGAGGTCGCACCGGGGAGCTGTTTTTT. The chain joins TRBV12-3 or TRBV12-4 to TRBJ2-2; possibly TRBD2 for D (5 bases). Deletions cut 5 bases from V and 4 bases from J, with 17 bases between. The CDR3 is 16 residues long.

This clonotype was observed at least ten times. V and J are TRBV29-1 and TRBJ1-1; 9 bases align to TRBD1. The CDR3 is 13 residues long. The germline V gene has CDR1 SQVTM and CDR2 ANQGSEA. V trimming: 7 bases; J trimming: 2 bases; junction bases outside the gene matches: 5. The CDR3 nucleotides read TGCAGCGCAAGGACAGGGGATAACACTGAAGCTTTCTTT. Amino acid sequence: CSARTGDNTEAFF.

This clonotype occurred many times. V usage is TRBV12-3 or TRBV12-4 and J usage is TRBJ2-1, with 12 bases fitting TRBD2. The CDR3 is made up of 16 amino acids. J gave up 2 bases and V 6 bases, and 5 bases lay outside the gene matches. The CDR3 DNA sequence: TGTGCCAGCAGCCTTAGACTAGCGGGAGCCTACAATGAGCAGTTCTTC. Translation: CASSLRLAGAYNEQFF.

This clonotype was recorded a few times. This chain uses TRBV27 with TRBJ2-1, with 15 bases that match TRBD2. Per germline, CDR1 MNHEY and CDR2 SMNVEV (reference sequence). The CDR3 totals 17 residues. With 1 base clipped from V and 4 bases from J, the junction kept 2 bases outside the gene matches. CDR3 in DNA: TGTGCCAGCAGTTTATTGGGACTAGCGGGAGGTTACAATGAGCAGTTCTTC. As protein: CASSLLGLAGGYNEQFF.

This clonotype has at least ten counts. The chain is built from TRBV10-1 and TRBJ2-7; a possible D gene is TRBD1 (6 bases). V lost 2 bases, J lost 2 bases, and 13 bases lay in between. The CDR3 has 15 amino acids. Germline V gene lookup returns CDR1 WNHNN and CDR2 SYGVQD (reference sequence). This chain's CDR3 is CASSEGPGDTYEQYF. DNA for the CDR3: TGCGCCAGCAGTGAGGGACCCGGGGACACCTACGAGCAGTACTTC.

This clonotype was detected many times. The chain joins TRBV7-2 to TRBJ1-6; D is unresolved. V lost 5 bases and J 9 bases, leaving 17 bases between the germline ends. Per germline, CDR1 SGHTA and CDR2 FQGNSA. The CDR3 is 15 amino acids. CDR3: CASSLDRLGSSPLHF. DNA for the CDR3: TGTGCCAGCAGCCTAGACCGATTAGGGAGTTCACCCCTCCACTTT.

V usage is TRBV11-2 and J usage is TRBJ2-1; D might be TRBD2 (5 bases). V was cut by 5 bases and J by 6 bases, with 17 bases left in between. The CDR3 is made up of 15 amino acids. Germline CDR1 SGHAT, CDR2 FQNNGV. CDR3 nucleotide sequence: TGTGCCAGCAGCCAATTGTCTAGCTTTGGCAATGAGCAGTTCTTC. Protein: CASSQLSSFGNEQFF.

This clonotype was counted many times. CDR3 nucleotide sequence: TGTGCCAGCAGAAGACTAGCGGGAGTTCGCGAGCAGTACTTC. This sequence encodes CASRRLAGVREQYF. The gene calls are TRBV6-1 and TRBJ2-7; the match to TRBD2 covers 12 bases. CDR3 length: 14 amino acids. The germline gives CDR1 MNHNS, CDR2 SASEGT. V lost 6 bases, J lost 6 bases, and 6 bases stayed unmatched.

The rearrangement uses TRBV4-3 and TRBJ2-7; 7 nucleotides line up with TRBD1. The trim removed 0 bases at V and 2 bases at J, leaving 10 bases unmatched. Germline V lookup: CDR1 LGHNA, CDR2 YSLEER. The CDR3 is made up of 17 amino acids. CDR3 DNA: TGCGCCAGCAGCCAAGATAGGGAAGGGGGCGCCCCCTACGAGCAGTACTTC. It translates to CASSQDREGGAPYEQYF.

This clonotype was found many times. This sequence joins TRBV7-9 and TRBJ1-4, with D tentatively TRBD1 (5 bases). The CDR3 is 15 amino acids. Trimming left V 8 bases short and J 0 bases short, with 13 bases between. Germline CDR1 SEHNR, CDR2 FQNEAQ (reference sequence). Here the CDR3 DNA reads TGTGCCAGCCCCCCTAGGGACGCAACTAATGAAAAACTGTTTTTT. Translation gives CASPPRDATNEKLFF.

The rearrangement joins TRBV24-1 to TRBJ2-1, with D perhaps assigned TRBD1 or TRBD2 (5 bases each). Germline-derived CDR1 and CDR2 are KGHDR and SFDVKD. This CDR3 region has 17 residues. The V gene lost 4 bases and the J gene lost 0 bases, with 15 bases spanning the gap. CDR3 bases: TGTGCCACCAGTGACCCTCAGGGAGATAACTCCTACAATGAGCAGTTCTTC. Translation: CATSDPQGDNSYNEQFF.